Listed below are T cell receptor beta chains from one sample, sequenced in a study of blood T cell repertoires in COVID-19. Assay used: immunoSEQ multiplex PCR; TCRdb lists only in-frame clones, some missing. The table shows 250,000 to 350,000 clones, with approximately 86% occurring only once. The material sequenced was peripheral blood. Receptors originate from a woman aged 45-65 years who had recovered from COVID-19. CDR3s include the opening cysteine and the closing phenylalanine or tryptophan. A D gene is named only where the DNA matches it firmly. For some rows the clone size is stated as once, few or many, or as a class when expanded; others skip it.

>TRBJ2-1|TRBD2|few|TRBV5-4
TGTGCCAGCAGCTCCGAAGCGGGGATGTACAATGAGCAGTTCTTC
CASSSEAGMYNEQFF
>TRBJ1-2|.|.|TRBV4-3
TGCGCCAGCAGCCAAGATAGGAGATCCCCTGGCTACACCTTC
CASSQDRRSPGYTF
>TRBJ1-4|.|.|TRBV30
TGTGCCTGGAGTGGGACAGTAAACGATGAAAAACTGTTTTTT
CAWSGTVNDEKLFF
>TRBJ2-3|TRBD2|.|TRBV18
TGTGCCAGCTCACGACTAGCATCGGATACGCAGTATTTT
CASSRLASDTQYF
>TRBJ2-3|.|.|TRBV9
TGTGCCAGCAGCGGGGGGGATTCTAGCACAGATACGCAGTATTTT
CASSGGDSSTDTQYF
>TRBJ2-1|TRBD2|.|TRBV6-5
TGTGCCAGCAGTTCTCAAGGGACTAGCGCTAATGAGCAGTTCTTC
CASSSQGTSANEQFF
>TRBJ1-2|.|.|TRBV21-1
TGTGCCAGCAGCCCTTCGGCGGGGGATGGCTACACCTTC
CASSPSAGDGYTF
>TRBJ1-1|.|.|TRBV3-1/TRBV3-2
TGTGCCAGCAGCCAAGAACTGGTACCTTCCACTGAAGCTTTCTTT
CASSQELVPSTEAFF
>TRBJ2-1|TRBD2|.|TRBV24-1
TGTGCCACCAGTGATTTGGGACTAGGGAATGCGGATGAGCAGTTCTTC
CATSDLGLGNADEQFF
>TRBJ1-1|TRBD1|.|TRBV11-3
TGTGCCAGCAGCTTAGTAGCCTCTGACAGGGGCAGCACTGAAGCTTTCTTT
CASSLVASDRGSTEAFF
>TRBJ1-4|.|once|TRBV19
TGTGCCAGTAGTATGTTGCTGGGGGGACTACCTAATGAAAAACTGTTTTTT
CASSMLLGGLPNEKLFF
>TRBJ2-7|TRBD1|once|TRBV9
TGTGCCAGCAGCGTAGATGGAACAGGGGGCCCCTACGAGCAGTACTTC
CASSVDGTGGPYEQYF
>TRBJ1-5|.|few|TRBV4-3
TGCGCCAGCAGCCAAGATGGGGGCGCGAATCAGCCCCAGCATTTT
CASSQDGGANQPQHF
>TRBJ2-7|.|few|TRBV6-5
TGTGCCAGCAGCCGACCCGGGAGAGGCCAGCAGTACTTC
CASSRPGRGQQYF
>TRBJ1-2|TRBD1|.|TRBV6-5
TGTGCCAGCAGCCCCCATCAGGGGGCACCGGATGGCTACACCTTC
CASSPHQGAPDGYTF
>TRBJ2-7|.|.|TRBV7-8
TGTGCCAGCAGCCCCGGGTCCCAGCAGTACTTC
CASSPGSQQYF
>TRBJ2-5|.|once|TRBV7-9
TGTGCCAGCAGCCCCGGACTATTCTCGGCAGAGACCCAGTACTTC
CASSPGLFSAETQYF
>TRBJ2-7|TRBD2|.|TRBV7-2
TGTGCCAGCAGCCAGAGCGGGAGTCCCTACGAGCAGTACTTC
CASSQSGSPYEQYF
>TRBJ2-1|TRBD1|.|TRBV23-1
TGCGCCAGCAGTCGGTGGGACAGAATCTACAATGAGCAGTTCTTC
CASSRWDRIYNEQFF
>TRBJ2-7|.|.|TRBV28
TGTGCCAGCAACAGCGGGCTAGCCTACGAGCAGTACTTC
CASNSGLAYEQYF
>TRBJ1-3|TRBD1|.|TRBV24-1
TGTGCCACCCCAGGGACAGCGACTATCTCTGGAAACACCATATATTTT
CATPGTATISGNTIYF
>TRBJ1-1|TRBD1|.|TRBV19
TGTGCCAGTACAGGGGGACAAGGGGTTATGAACACTGAAGCTTTCTTT
CASTGGQGVMNTEAFF
>TRBJ2-5|TRBD2|.|TRBV2
TGTGCCAGCAGTCAGCCGGGACTAGTCGAGACCCAGTACTTC
CASSQPGLVETQYF
>TRBJ2-7|TRBD1|many|TRBV6-5
TGTGCCAGCAGTACGGGACAGGTGAGCTCCTACGAGCAGTACTTC
CASSTGQVSSYEQYF
>TRBJ2-1|TRBD2|.|TRBV18
TGTGCCAGCTCACCTACTAGCGGGACAATCTTAGAGCAGTTCTTC
CASSPTSGTILEQFF
>TRBJ2-3|.|.|TRBV18
TGTGCCAGCTCACCGTATAGCAGCACTAGCACAGATACGCAGTATTTT
CASSPYSSTSTDTQYF
>TRBJ2-5|TRBD1|.|TRBV7-9
TGTGCCAGCACCCGGGACAGGGGTCAAGAGACCCAGTACTTC
CASTRDRGQETQYF
>TRBJ2-6|TRBD1|.|TRBV7-9
TGTGCCAGCAGCCCGACAGGGTCCGACTCTGGGGCCAACGTCCTGACTTTC
CASSPTGSDSGANVLTF
>TRBJ2-2|.|.|TRBV1
TGCACCAGCAGCCAAGTAAAGGGTAAGAGGCACGGCGGGGCCGGGGAGCTGTTTTTT
CTSSQVKGKRHGGAGELFF
>TRBJ1-2|TRBD1|.|TRBV7-3
TGTGCCAGCAGCCCCGGACAGGGGGGTGGCTACACCTTC
CASSPGQGGGYTF
>TRBJ1-4|.|.|TRBV9
TGTGCCAGCAGCGTAGAGGCATTGGGCGGGGCCTCCGAAAAACTGTTTTTT
CASSVEALGGASEKLFF
>TRBJ2-5|.|.|TRBV9
TGTGCCAGCAGCGCCGCCACAACCCCGGGGCAAGAGACCCAGTACTTC
CASSAATTPGQETQYF
>TRBJ1-2|TRBD1|.|TRBV27
TGTGCCAGCAGTTTGGACAGGAGATCTCTAGCTAACTATGGCTACACCTTC
CASSLDRRSLANYGYTF
>TRBJ2-7|TRBD1|.|TRBV7-2
TGTGCCAGCAGCTTAGACAACTGGGGACAGGCCCGTCCCTACGAGCAGTACTTC
CASSLDNWGQARPYEQYF
>TRBJ2-1|TRBD2|.|TRBV3-1/TRBV3-2
TGTGCCAGCAGCCAAGATCCGTGGCGGGAGCGGGGCAATGAGCAGTTCTTC
CASSQDPWRERGNEQFF
>TRBJ2-1|TRBD2|once|TRBV18
TGTGCCAGCTCACCCTCTAGCGGCCAGTACAATGAGCAGTTCTTC
CASSPSSGQYNEQFF
>TRBJ2-3|TRBD2|.|TRBV7-9
TGTGCCAGCAGTCAGCCCCCCGGCCGACTAGCGGATACGCAGTATTTT
CASSQPPGRLADTQYF
>TRBJ2-5|TRBD2|.|TRBV4-1
TGCGCCAGCAGCCAAGAGGCTAGCGGGTTCGCGGAGACCCAGTACTTC
CASSQEASGFAETQYF
>TRBJ1-6|.|.|TRBV18
TGTGCCAGCTCACCAGCTGGCACCTATTCACCCCTCCACTTT
CASSPAGTYSPLHF
>TRBJ1-2|.|.|TRBV30
TGTGCCGGGGGGCAGGGACTTATTTCGAACTATGGCTACACCTTC
CAGGQGLISNYGYTF
>TRBJ1-3|.|.|TRBV7-9
TGTGCCAGCAGCTTAGTTCGGGATCTTTTCACGGGAAACACCATATATTTT
CASSLVRDLFTGNTIYF
>TRBJ2-1|TRBD1|.|TRBV9
TGTGCCAGCAGCGTATCCCCCAGCGAGGGGGCCCAGTTCTTC
CASSVSPSEGAQFF